This TCR beta chain was recovered during a study of cytomegalovirus exposure and HLA in healthy donors. PCR amplification relied on 60 Vbeta primers (plus 13 Jbeta primers). Only in-frame clones appear in the TCRdb table, and some are missing; sequencing was by immunoSEQ multiplex PCR. The sample consists of 120,000 to 150,000 clones, 73% of them appearing once. Turning to this clone: Its antigen is unidentified.

Losses at the gene ends were 7 bases for V and 1 base for J; bases not matched to a gene: 5. The CDR3 is 14 residues long. Germline V CDR1 and CDR2: MNHEY, SMNVEV (reference sequence). The study's findings and limits: Certain sequence variants were highly shared and formed a cluster, and this cluster was likely a sequencing artifact. Generally TCR sequences proved uncommon, though certain public TCRs appeared in numerous donors.

The chain combines TRBV27 with TRBJ2-7; 9 bases line up with TRBD2. Sequenced: PBMCs. This TCR was recovered from a middle-aged woman in good health and CMV-seronegative. CDR3 sequence reads: CASKRSGGSYEQYF. CDR3 DNA: TGTGCCAGCAAGAGGAGCGGGGGGTCCTACGAGCAGTACTTC.